These 18 T cell receptor beta chains originate from one sample sequenced in a study of TIL therapy for anti-PD-1-resistant metastatic lung cancer. The time point: pre-treatment sample, taken before nivolumab and TIL therapy. Sequencing used immunoSEQ v3. Some clones are missing from TCRdb's copy, which holds only in-frame ones; the method was immunoSEQ multiplex PCR. Of about 60,000 clones listed, under 75% are singletons. The sample consisted of blood, taken at baseline. These TCRs come from a person aged 30 to 80 with non-small cell lung cancer.

This rearrangement joins TRBV7-9 to TRBJ1-2, with D possibly TRBD1 on 5 matching bases. CDR3 length equals 12 residues. The ends were cut back, 2 bases at V and 7 bases at J, with 8 bases in the middle. Germline-derived CDR1 and CDR2 are SEHNR and FQNEAQ (reference sequence). CDR3 sequence reads: CASSLRGVGYTF. The CDR3 nucleotides read TGTGCCAGCAGCTTAAGGGGAGTTGGCTACACCTTC.

The V and J genes are TRBV2 and TRBJ2-1; D perhaps matches TRBD2 (5 bases). CDR1 is SNHLY, CDR2 FYNNEI, per germline. The CDR3 runs to 12 residues. Trimming left V 8 bases short and J 3 bases short, with 8 bases between. The CDR3 here is CASESGYNEQFF. In nucleotides, the CDR3 is TGTGCCAGCGAGAGCGGCTACAATGAGCAGTTCTTC. The variable domain in full, completed from reference TRBV2 and TRBJ2-1, reads EPEVTQTPSHQVTQMGQEVILRCVPISNHLYFYWYRQILGQKVEFLVSFYNNEISEKSEIFDDQFSVERPDGSNFTLKIRSTKLEDSAMYFCASESGYNEQFFGPGTRLTVL.

The chain uses TRBV5-4 and TRBJ2-3; TRBD2 matches at 8 bases. The CDR3 covers 13 residues. CDR1 and CDR2 from the germline V gene are SGHNT and YYREEE (reference sequence). CDR3 in DNA: TGTGCTAGCGGGGTTGGAGGCACAGATACGCAGTATTTT. This gives the protein CASGVGGTDTQYF.

The chain joins TRBV11-3 to TRBJ2-2; TRBD2 might be the D (5 bases). Germline CDR1 is SGHNT and CDR2 is YENEEA. The CDR3 sequence is 16 residues long. Trimming removed 1 base at V and 6 bases at J, with 15 bases between. The CDR3 DNA is TGTGCCAGCAGCTTAGGGGCGGGCTTTCCCGCCGGGGAGCTGTTTTTT. Residues: CASSLGAGFPAGELFF.

The table lists this clone with a count of one. This rearrangement joins TRBV2 to TRBJ2-5, with D uncertain. The germline V gene has CDR1 SNHLY and CDR2 FYNNEI. V lost 7 bases to trimming and J lost 0 bases, with 6 bases between them. The length of the CDR3 is 12 residues. The CDR3 sequence: CASMRYQETQYF. The DNA of the CDR3 is TGTGCCAGCATGAGGTACCAAGAGACCCAGTACTTC.

This clone was detected only a few times. The chain carries TRBV6-5 and TRBJ2-2, with 8 bases lining up with TRBD2. The CDR3 extends over 16 amino acids. V gave up 2 bases and J gave up 2 bases; unmatched junction bases: 4. From germline, CDR1 is MNHEY and CDR2 SVGAGI. As DNA, the CDR3 is TGTGCCAGCAGTTACCAGGGACTAGTCAACACCGGGGAGCTGTTTTTT. Encoded protein: CASSYQGLVNTGELFF.

This chain uses TRBV10-1 with TRBJ2-3; no definite D call. The CDR3 runs 13 residues. V was shortened by 1 base and J by 0 bases, with 2 bases between the two germline ends. The germline V gene has CDR1 WNHNN and CDR2 SYGVQD (reference sequence). The CDR3 nucleotides read TGCGCCAGCAGTGAGTTGAGCACAGATACGCAGTATTTT. Amino acid sequence: CASSELSTDTQYF.

The genes are TRBV27 and TRBJ2-5; unclear D gene. The V and J ends lost 3 bases and 2 bases respectively, with 16 bases between them. There are 16 residues in the CDR3. Germline V lookup: CDR1 MNHEY, CDR2 SMNVEV (reference sequence). CDR3: CASSFLGSGGQETQYF. Written as DNA, the CDR3 is TGTGCCAGCAGTTTTTTGGGGTCGGGCGGTCAAGAGACCCAGTACTTC.

The V call is TRBV6-5, the J call TRBJ2-1, with a weak D call TRBD2 (5 bases). Trimming cost V 4 bases and J 6 bases, with 16 bases left between them. The germline gives CDR1 MNHEY, CDR2 SVGAGI. The CDR3 runs 15 residues. The CDR3 protein is CASSSGYLAFNEQFF. CDR3 sequence (DNA): TGTGCCAGCAGTTCCGGCTACTTAGCGTTCAATGAGCAGTTCTTC.

The chain is built from TRBV7-9 and TRBJ2-5, with TRBD1 identical over 12 bases. This CDR3 has 17 amino acids. Losses at the gene ends were 5 bases for V and 4 bases for J; bases not matched to a gene: 11. Germline loops: CDR1 SEHNR, CDR2 FQNEAQ (reference sequence). The CDR3 DNA reads TGTGCCAGCAGCGAAGGGACCGGGACAGGGGGCCGAGAGACCCAGTACTTC. It codes for CASSEGTGTGGRETQYF.

The chain recombines TRBV2 with TRBJ2-2, with D perhaps TRBD1 (6 bases). This CDR3 contains 15 residues. CDR1 is SNHLY and CDR2 is FYNNEI in the germline V gene. Between the trimmed V and J ends, which lost 2 bases and 4 bases, there was a span of 11 bases. CDR3: CASSEQGIGTGELFF. In DNA form, the CDR3 reads TGTGCCAGCAGTGAACAGGGGATTGGCACCGGGGAGCTGTTTTTT.

This clone was seen only once. The genes are TRBV6-5 and TRBJ2-2; TRBD2 agrees at 8 bases. Germline CDR1 and CDR2: MNHEY and SVGAGI. V was pared by 2 bases and J by 4 bases, with 6 bases of the junction left unmatched. The CDR3 has 16 residues. DNA for the CDR3: TGTGCCAGCAGTTACGTCTCGGGGGGGGGCACCGGGGAGCTGTTTTTT. Protein: CASSYVSGGGTGELFF.

This clone showed up just a few times. The chain carries TRBV7-9 and TRBJ2-2, with D hard to call. Germline assignment: CDR1 SEHNR and CDR2 FQNEAQ (reference sequence). The CDR3 has 14 residues. Trimming stripped 0 bases from V and 5 bases from J, with 7 bases between. CDR3 coding DNA: TGTGCCAGCAGCTTAGCGGAGAGAACCGGGGAGCTGTTTTTT. It translates to CASSLAERTGELFF. The whole variable domain, filled in from reference TRBV7-9 and TRBJ2-2, reads DTGVSQNPRHKITKRGQNVTFRCDPISEHNRLYWYRQTLGQGPEFLTYFQNEAQLEKSRLLSDRFSAERPKGSFSTLEIQRTEQGDSAMYLCASSLAERTGELFFGEGSRLTVL.

The gene calls are TRBV25-1 and TRBJ2-6, with 8 bases lining up with TRBD1. Germline CDR1 is MGHDK and CDR2 is SYGVNS. CDR3 size: 15 residues. Trimming cost V 7 bases and J 2 bases; bases outside gene matches: 4. CDR3 amino acids: CASTQGGTGANVLTF. The CDR3 region has the DNA TGTGCCAGCACACAGGGGGGCACTGGGGCCAACGTCCTGACTTTC.

The chain links TRBV11-2 to TRBJ1-2; D is ambiguous. Germline V gives CDR1 SGHAT, CDR2 FQNNGV. Trimming took off 5 bases at V and 3 bases at J, with 13 bases between the two ends. This CDR3 region has 14 residues. CDR3 nucleotides: TGTGCCAGCAGCGTAACCGCCGGGGACTATGGCTACACCTTC. It translates to CASSVTAGDYGYTF.

This chain joins TRBV2 and TRBJ2-5, with no clear D. The CDR3 covers 11 residues. The germline CDR1 and CDR2 sequences are SNHLY and FYNNEI. V was shortened by 5 bases and J by 9 bases, with 10 bases between the two germline ends. CDR3: CASSQVPSQYF. The CDR3 nucleotides read TGTGCCAGCAGTCAGGTGCCGTCCCAGTACTTC.

This chain links TRBV2 with TRBJ1-2; the match to TRBD1 covers 7 bases. V dropped 7 bases and J dropped 8; count of bases not matched to a gene: 13. Looked up from germline, CDR1 is SNHLY and CDR2 is FYNNEI. This CDR3 has 14 residues. The CDR3 DNA reads TGTGCCAGCACCATGGACAGGATCTCTCAAGGCTACACCTTC. It encodes CASTMDRISQGYTF.

This clone appeared a few times. This chain connects TRBV2 to TRBJ1-5; D remains ambiguous. Looked up from germline, CDR1 is SNHLY and CDR2 is FYNNEI. V lost 3 bases and J lost 10, with 10 bases in between. The CDR3 contains 12 residues. CDR3 amino acids: CASSEVGIPQHF. In DNA, the CDR3 is TGTGCCAGCAGTGAGGTGGGCATACCCCAGCATTTT.